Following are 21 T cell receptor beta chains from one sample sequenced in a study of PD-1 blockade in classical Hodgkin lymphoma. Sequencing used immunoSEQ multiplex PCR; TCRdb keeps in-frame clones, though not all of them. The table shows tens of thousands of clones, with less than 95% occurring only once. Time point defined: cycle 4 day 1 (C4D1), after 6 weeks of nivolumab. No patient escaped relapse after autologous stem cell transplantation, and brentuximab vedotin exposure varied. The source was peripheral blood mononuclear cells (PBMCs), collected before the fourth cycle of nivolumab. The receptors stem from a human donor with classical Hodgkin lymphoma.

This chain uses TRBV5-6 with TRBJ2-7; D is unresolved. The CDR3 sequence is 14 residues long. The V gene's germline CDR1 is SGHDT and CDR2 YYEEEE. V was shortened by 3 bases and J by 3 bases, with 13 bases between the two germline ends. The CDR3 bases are TGTGCCAGCAGCTCTGGGTCACAGAGCTACGAGCAGTACTTC. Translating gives CASSSGSQSYEQYF.

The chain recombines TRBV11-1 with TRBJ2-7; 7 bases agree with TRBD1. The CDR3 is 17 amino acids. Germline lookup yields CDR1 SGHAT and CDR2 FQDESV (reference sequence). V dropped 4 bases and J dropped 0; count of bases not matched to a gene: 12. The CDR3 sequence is CASSSLSDRAFSYEQYF. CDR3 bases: TGTGCCAGCAGCTCCTTAAGTGACAGGGCCTTCTCCTACGAGCAGTACTTC.

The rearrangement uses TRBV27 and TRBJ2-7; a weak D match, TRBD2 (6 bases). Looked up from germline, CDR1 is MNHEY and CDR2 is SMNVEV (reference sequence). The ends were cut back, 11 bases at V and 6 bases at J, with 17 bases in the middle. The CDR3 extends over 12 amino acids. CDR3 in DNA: TGTGCCGCGGGACGGACCCTCGGCGAGCAGTACTTC. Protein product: CAAGRTLGEQYF.

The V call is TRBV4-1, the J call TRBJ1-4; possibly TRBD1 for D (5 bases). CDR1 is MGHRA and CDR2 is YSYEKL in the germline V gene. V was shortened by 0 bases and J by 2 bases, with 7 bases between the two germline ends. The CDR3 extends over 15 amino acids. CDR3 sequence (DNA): TGCGCCAGCAGCCAAGAGGGGACTACTAATGAAAAACTGTTTTTT. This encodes CASSQEGTTNEKLFF.

CDR3 sequence: CASSWSSYEQYF. The DNA for the CDR3 is TGTGCCAGCAGTTGGAGCTCCTACGAGCAGTACTTC. The chain recombines TRBV28 with TRBJ2-7; unclear D gene. V lost 4 bases and J 0 bases, leaving 4 bases between the germline ends. Germline CDR1 MDHEN, CDR2 SYDVKM. This CDR3 is built from 12 residues.

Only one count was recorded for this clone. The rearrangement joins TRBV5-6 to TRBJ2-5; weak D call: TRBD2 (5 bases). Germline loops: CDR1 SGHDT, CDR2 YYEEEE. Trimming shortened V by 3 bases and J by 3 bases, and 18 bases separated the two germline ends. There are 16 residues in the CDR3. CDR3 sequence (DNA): TGTGCCAGCAGCTCACTCCGGTCACTAGGAGAAGAGACCCAGTACTTC. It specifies CASSSLRSLGEETQYF.

The DNA of the CDR3 is TGTGCCAGCAGCCTCGGACAGGGACTAAGCTATGGCTACACCTTC. It is translated as CASSLGQGLSYGYTF. V is TRBV7-9 and J is TRBJ1-2, with 8 positions matching TRBD1. CDR3 length: 15 residues. Germline CDR1 is SEHNR and CDR2 is FQNEAQ (reference sequence). J lost 4 bases, V lost 5 bases, and 9 bases had no gene match. Combining the CDR3 with reference TRBV7-9 and TRBJ1-2 gives the whole variable domain DTGVSQNPRHKITKRGQNVTFRCDPISEHNRLYWYRQTLGQGPEFLTYFQNEAQLEKSRLLSDRFSAERPKGSFSTLEIQRTEQGDSAMYLCASSLGQGLSYGYTFGSGTRLTVV.

The CDR3 region is CATVPGATEAFF. The CDR3 DNA reads as TGTGCCACCGTCCCAGGGGCCACTGAAGCTTTCTTT. The V gene is TRBV6-1, the J gene TRBJ1-1; perhaps TRBD1 as D (6 bases). Germline values: CDR1 MNHNS, CDR2 SASEGT. With 10 bases removed from V and 4 bases from J, the gap between germline ends came to 13 bases. CDR3 size: 12 residues.

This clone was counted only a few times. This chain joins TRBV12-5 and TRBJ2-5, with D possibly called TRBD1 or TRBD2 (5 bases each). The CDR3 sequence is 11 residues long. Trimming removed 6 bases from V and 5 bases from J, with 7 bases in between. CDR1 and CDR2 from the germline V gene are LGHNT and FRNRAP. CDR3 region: CASGGTETQYF. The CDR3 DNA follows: TGTGCTAGTGGCGGGACGGAGACCCAGTACTTC.

In DNA, the CDR3 is TGTGCCAGCTCACCAACAGAAGAGACCCAGTACTTC. Its protein product is CASSPTEETQYF. The chain employs TRBV18 and TRBJ2-5; D call uncertain. Germline lookup yields CDR1 KGHSH and CDR2 LQKENI. The CDR3 extends over 12 amino acids. V dropped 2 bases and J dropped 3 bases, with 4 bases sitting between them.

CDR3 residues: CASSPSPSGGYNEQFF. The CDR3 DNA reads as TGTGCCAGCAGCCCCTCCCCCAGCGGGGGGTACAATGAGCAGTTCTTC. The rearrangement uses TRBV7-9 and TRBJ2-1, with TRBD2 identical over 9 bases. Germline CDR1 is SEHNR and CDR2 is FQNEAQ (reference sequence). The CDR3 runs 16 residues. V lost 5 bases and J lost 4; bases outside the gene matches: 9.

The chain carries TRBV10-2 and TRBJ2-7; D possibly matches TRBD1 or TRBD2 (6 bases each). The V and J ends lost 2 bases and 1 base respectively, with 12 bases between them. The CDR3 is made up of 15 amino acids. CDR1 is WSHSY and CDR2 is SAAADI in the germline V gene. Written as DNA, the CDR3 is TGCGCCAGCAGTGAGGAGGAAGGGGGGTCCTACGAGCAGTACTTC. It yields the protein CASSEEEGGSYEQYF.

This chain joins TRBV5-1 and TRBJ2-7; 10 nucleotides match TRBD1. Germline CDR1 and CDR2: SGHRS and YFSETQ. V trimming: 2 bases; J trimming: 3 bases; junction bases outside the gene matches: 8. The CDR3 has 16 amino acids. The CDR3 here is CASSFLPGQGIYEQYF. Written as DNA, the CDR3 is TGCGCCAGCAGCTTCCTACCGGGACAGGGGATCTACGAGCAGTACTTC.

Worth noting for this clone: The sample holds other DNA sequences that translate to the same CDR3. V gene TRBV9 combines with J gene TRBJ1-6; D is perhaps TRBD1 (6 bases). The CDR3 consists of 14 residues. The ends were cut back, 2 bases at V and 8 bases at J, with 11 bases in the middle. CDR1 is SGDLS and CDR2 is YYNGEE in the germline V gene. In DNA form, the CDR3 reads TGTGCCAGCAGCGTGGGGGGCTTTGATTCACCCCTCCACTTT. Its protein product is CASSVGGFDSPLHF. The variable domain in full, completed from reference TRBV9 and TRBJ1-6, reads DSGVTQTPKHLITATGQRVTLRCSPRSGDLSVYWYQQSLDQGLQFLIQYYNGEERAKGNILERFSAQQFPDLHSELNLSSLELGDSALYFCASSVGGFDSPLHFGNGTRLTVT.

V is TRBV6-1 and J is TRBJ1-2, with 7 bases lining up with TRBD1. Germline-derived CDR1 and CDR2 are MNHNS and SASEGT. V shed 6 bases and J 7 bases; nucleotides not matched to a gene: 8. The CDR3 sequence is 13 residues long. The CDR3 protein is CASRYDRASGYTF. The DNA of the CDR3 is TGTGCCAGCAGATACGACAGGGCATCTGGCTACACCTTC.

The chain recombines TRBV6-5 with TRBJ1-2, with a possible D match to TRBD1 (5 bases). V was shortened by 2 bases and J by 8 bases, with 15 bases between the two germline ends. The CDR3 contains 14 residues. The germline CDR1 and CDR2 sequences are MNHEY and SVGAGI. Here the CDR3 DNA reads TGTGCCAGCAGTTACGCGGGGCGCCATGGCGGCTACACCTTC. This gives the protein CASSYAGRHGGYTF.

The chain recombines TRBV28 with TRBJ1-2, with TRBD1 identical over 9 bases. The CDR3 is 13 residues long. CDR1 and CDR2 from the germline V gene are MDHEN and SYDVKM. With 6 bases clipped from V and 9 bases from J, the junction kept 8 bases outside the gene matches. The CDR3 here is CASSSTGGGRYTF. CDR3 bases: TGTGCCAGCAGCTCGACAGGGGGAGGACGCTACACCTTC.

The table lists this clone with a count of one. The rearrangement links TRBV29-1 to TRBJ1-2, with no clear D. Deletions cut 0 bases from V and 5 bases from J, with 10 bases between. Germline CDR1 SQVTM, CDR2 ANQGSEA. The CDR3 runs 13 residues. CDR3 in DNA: TGCAGCGTTGAAGATGCGCGGGGTTATGGCTACACCTTC. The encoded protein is CSVEDARGYGYTF. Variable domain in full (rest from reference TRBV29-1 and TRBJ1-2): SAVISQKPSRDICQRGTSLTIQCQVDSQVTMMFWYRQQPGQSLTLIATANQGSEATYESGFVIDKFPISRPNLTFSTLTVSNMSPEDSSIYLCSVEDARGYGYTFGSGTRLTVV.

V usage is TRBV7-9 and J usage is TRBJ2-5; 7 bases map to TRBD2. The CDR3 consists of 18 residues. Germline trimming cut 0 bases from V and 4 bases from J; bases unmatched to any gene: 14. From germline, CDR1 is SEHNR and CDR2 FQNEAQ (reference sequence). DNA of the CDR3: TGTGCCAGCAGCTTAGCGGGGGAGGGGCTCTTCAAGCGAGAGACCCAGTACTTC. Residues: CASSLAGEGLFKRETQYF.

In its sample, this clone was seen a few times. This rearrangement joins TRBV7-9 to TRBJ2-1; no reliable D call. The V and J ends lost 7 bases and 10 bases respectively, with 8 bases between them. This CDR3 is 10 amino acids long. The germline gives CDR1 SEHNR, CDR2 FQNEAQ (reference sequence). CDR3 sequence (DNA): TGTGCCAGCAAGGTAGGCGAGCAGTTCTTC. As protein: CASKVGEQFF.

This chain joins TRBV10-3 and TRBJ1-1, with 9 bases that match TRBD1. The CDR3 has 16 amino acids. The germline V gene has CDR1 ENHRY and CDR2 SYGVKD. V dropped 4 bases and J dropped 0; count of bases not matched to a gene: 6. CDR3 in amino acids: CAISAGQGRVNTEAFF. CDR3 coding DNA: TGTGCCATCAGTGCCGGACAGGGGCGGGTGAACACTGAAGCTTTCTTT.